These 28 T cell receptor beta chains were sequenced from one sample in a study of T cell responses to AZD1222 COVID-19 vaccine. Assay: immunoSEQ multiplex PCR; the TCRdb copy retains only in-frame clones and omits some. The repertoire holds approximately 180,000 clones, around nine tenths seen once, with roughly 7.7% in the top ten. This sample comprised peripheral blood, obtained on day 0 of AZD1222 vaccination. All receptors come from an adult in good health.

V is TRBV7-9 and J is TRBJ2-1, with D perhaps matching TRBD1 or TRBD2 (5 bases each). The CDR3 has 14 residues. Trimming pared 4 bases from V and 6 bases from J, leaving 13 bases between. From germline, CDR1 is SEHNR and CDR2 FQNEAQ (reference sequence). CDR3 in amino acids: CASSSGTESNEQFF. The DNA of the CDR3 is TGTGCCAGCAGCTCGGGGACCGAAAGCAATGAGCAGTTCTTC.

CDR3 nucleotide sequence: TGTGCCAGCAGCCAAGATCTGAACGGCCATCTGTTTTTT. Translated, it gives CASSQDLNGHLFF. J is TRBJ1-4 and V is TRBV14; D uncertain. Deletions cut 0 bases from V and 14 bases from J, with 13 bases between. CDR1 and CDR2 (germline): SGHDN, FVKESK. The CDR3 is 13 residues long. The full variable domain, its missing parts supplied by reference TRBV14 and TRBJ1-4, is EAGVTQFPSHSVIEKGQTVTLRCDPISGHDNLYWYRRVMGKEIKFLLHFVKESKQDESGMPNNRFLAERTGGTYSTLKVQPAELEDSGVYFCASSQDLNGHLFFGSGTQLSVL.

This chain joins TRBV24-1 and TRBJ2-3, with 9 bases lining up with TRBD1. The CDR3 runs to 15 residues. Germline-derived CDR1 and CDR2 are KGHDR and SFDVKD. The V and J ends lost 3 bases and 3 bases, in that order; junction bases with no gene match: 3. Here the CDR3 reads CATSDGDRATDTQYF. CDR3 coding DNA: TGTGCCACCAGTGATGGGGACAGGGCAACAGATACGCAGTATTTT.

This chain uses TRBV6-5 with TRBJ2-7; 7 nucleotides line up with TRBD1. The CDR3 contains 16 residues. Germline loops: CDR1 MNHEY, CDR2 SVGAGI. V lost 3 bases and J lost 0; bases outside the gene matches: 8. The CDR3 bases are TGTGCCAGCAGTTATGGACAGGTACTCAGCTCCTACGAGCAGTACTTC. Protein product: CASSYGQVLSSYEQYF.

This clone appeared a few times. This rearrangement joins TRBV29-1 to TRBJ2-7, with D maybe TRBD2 (6 bases). Trimming stripped 3 bases from V and 1 base from J, with 7 bases between. This CDR3 has 12 residues. The V gene's germline CDR1 is SQVTM and CDR2 ANQGSEA. DNA for the CDR3: TGCAGCGTTGAGGAGGGATCCTACGAGCAGTACTTC. Translation: CSVEEGSYEQYF.

The chain combines TRBV18 with TRBJ1-2, with 8 bases that match TRBD1. CDR3 length: 14 residues. V was clipped by 2 bases and J by 4 bases; unmatched bases: 3. CDR1 and CDR2 from the germline V gene are KGHSH and LQKENI. The CDR3 here is CASSPGQGSYGYTF. As DNA, the CDR3 is TGTGCCAGCTCACCAGGACAGGGAAGCTATGGCTACACCTTC.

The chain has TRBV2 and TRBJ2-3, with a possible D match to TRBD2 (5 bases). CDR3 length: 15 residues. V was pared by 8 bases and J by 2 bases, with 17 bases between. Germline V gene data show CDR1 as SNHLY and CDR2 as FYNNEI. The CDR3 DNA follows: TGTGCCAGCCTCCGGGGTCAGAGGGACACAGATACGCAGTATTTT. Amino acids: CASLRGQRDTDTQYF.

This chain uses TRBV7-9 with TRBJ1-4; D gene uncertain. Germline V gives CDR1 SEHNR, CDR2 FQNEAQ (reference sequence). The CDR3 loop spans 15 amino acids. V lost 5 bases, J lost 8 bases, and 18 bases lay in between. CDR3 residues: CASSPPGGRAEKLFF. CDR3 DNA sequence: TGTGCCAGCAGCCCCCCTGGAGGGCGCGCCGAAAAACTGTTTTTT.

The chain is built from TRBV7-8 and TRBJ2-7; D might be TRBD2 (6 bases). The germline CDR1 and CDR2 sequences are SGHVS and FQNEAQ. The V end was cut by 4 bases, the J end by 0 bases, with 7 bases between. The CDR3 is made up of 13 amino acids. The CDR3 loop is CASSSDYSYEQYF. CDR3 sequence (DNA): TGTGCCAGCAGCTCGGACTACTCCTACGAGCAGTACTTC.

This sequence joins TRBV4-2 and TRBJ2-7; tentatively, D is TRBD2 (7 bases). V lost 0 bases and J lost 4, with 16 bases in between. Germline V lookup: CDR1 LGHNA, CDR2 YNFKEQ. The CDR3 contains 16 residues. In nucleotides, the CDR3 is TGTGCCAGCAGCCAAGAGTGGTGGGGGGGCGCGTACGAGCAGTACTTC. Its translation is CASSQEWWGGAYEQYF.

V is TRBV7-2 and J is TRBJ2-2; 8 bases line up with TRBD2. V was pared by 6 bases and J by 6 bases, with 9 bases of the junction left unmatched. From germline, CDR1 is SGHTA and CDR2 FQGNSA. The CDR3 contains 15 residues. The CDR3 nucleotides read TGTGCCAGCAGTCCACCGGGACTAGAATCCGGGGAGCTGTTTTTT. Encoded protein: CASSPPGLESGELFF. Full variable domain (outside the CDR3, taken from reference TRBV7-2 and TRBJ2-2): GAGVSQSPSNKVTEKGKDVELRCDPISGHTALYWYRQSLGQGLEFLIYFQGNSAPDKSGLPSDRFSAERTGGSVSTLTIQRTQQEDSAVYLCASSPPGLESGELFFGEGSRLTVL.

This rearrangement joins TRBV19 to TRBJ1-5, with 9 bases lining up with TRBD1. Germline V lookup: CDR1 LNHDA, CDR2 SQIVND (reference sequence). This CDR3 has 14 amino acids. The V segment lost 10 bases and the J segment 1 base; nucleotides outside the gene matches: 5. The DNA of the CDR3 is TGTGCCACCTCGACAGGGGGAAGCAATCAGCCCCAGCATTTT. It is translated as CATSTGGSNQPQHF.

This chain uses TRBV5-1 with TRBJ1-4; D call uncertain. Trimming pared 0 bases from V and 13 bases from J, leaving 16 bases between. The CDR3 loop spans 14 amino acids. Germline-derived CDR1 and CDR2 are SGHRS and YFSETQ. CDR3 nucleotides: TGCGCCAGCAGCTTGGGACCCGGGGAGCTAGGACTGTTTTTT. This gives the protein CASSLGPGELGLFF. The whole variable domain, remainder taken from reference TRBV5-1 and TRBJ1-4, is KAGVTQTPRYLIKTRGQQVTLSCSPISGHRSVSWYQQTPGQGLQFLFEYFSETQRNKGNFPGRFSGRQFSNSRSEMNVSTLELGDSALYLCASSLGPGELGLFFGSGTQLSVL.

Here the CDR3 reads CASSSVKELTYEQYF. The CDR3 bases are TGCGCCAGCAGCTCGGTAAAGGAGCTGACCTACGAGCAGTACTTC. This chain connects TRBV5-1 to TRBJ2-7, with D unresolved. The V and J ends lost 3 bases and 2 bases respectively, with 15 bases between them. The CDR3 runs to 15 residues. Germline V lookup: CDR1 SGHRS, CDR2 YFSETQ.

The rearrangement uses TRBV16 and TRBJ1-3, with D tentatively TRBD1 (5 bases). This CDR3 is 15 amino acids long. The V and J ends lost 0 bases and 2 bases respectively, with 8 bases between them. The germline V gene has CDR1 KGHSY and CDR2 FQNENV. The CDR3 region has the DNA TGTGCCAGCAGCCAATCGGACAAGCCTGGAAACACCATATATTTT. Translated: CASSQSDKPGNTIYF.

The sample holds a few counts of this clone. V and J are TRBV9 and TRBJ1-1; 9 positions agree with TRBD1. This CDR3 has 16 amino acids. The V gene's germline CDR1 is SGDLS and CDR2 YYNGEE. Germline trimming cut 3 bases from V and 0 bases from J; bases unmatched to any gene: 6. The CDR3 bases are TGTGCCAGCAGCGCGGGACAGGGAAGAATGAACACTGAAGCTTTCTTT. It codes for CASSAGQGRMNTEAFF.

CDR3 sequence (DNA): TGCGCCAGCAGCTTGAGGACAGGGTCCTACAATGAGCAGTTCTTC. It encodes CASSLRTGSYNEQFF. The chain links TRBV5-1 to TRBJ2-1; the match to TRBD1 covers 8 bases. The CDR3 runs 15 residues. The V gene end was trimmed by 1 base and the J gene end by 1 base; junction bases not matched to a gene: 1. Germline CDR1 SGHRS, CDR2 YFSETQ.

The gene calls are TRBV14 and TRBJ1-6; no clear D. Germline CDR1 reads SGHDN; CDR2 reads FVKESK. V gave up 1 base and J gave up 10 bases, with 8 bases separating them. CDR3 length: 13 amino acids. The CDR3 sequence is CASSQVLESPLHF. In nucleotides, the CDR3 is TGTGCCAGCAGCCAAGTTTTGGAGTCACCCCTCCACTTT.

J is TRBJ2-1 and V is TRBV30, with 9 positions matching TRBD1. Unmatched junction bases numbered 6, after V lost 0 bases and J lost 6 bases. The germline gives CDR1 GTSNPN, CDR2 SVGIG (reference sequence). CDR3 length: 15 residues. The DNA for the CDR3 is TGTGCCTGGAGTGTACTTAACAGGGGGCTCAATGAGCAGTTCTTC. Its protein product is CAWSVLNRGLNEQFF.

The chain employs TRBV6-5 and TRBJ1-3; tentative D call: TRBD1 (5 bases). Germline V CDR1 and CDR2: MNHEY, SVGAGI. The V end was cut by 0 bases, the J end by 3 bases, with 9 bases between. The CDR3 extends over 15 amino acids. The CDR3 DNA is TGTGCCAGCAGTTACTCTTCGGGGCTTGGAAACACCATATATTTT. This codes for CASSYSSGLGNTIYF.

This chain uses TRBV5-1 with TRBJ2-3; a weak D match, TRBD1 (6 bases). The CDR3 spans 16 residues. Germline CDR1 is SGHRS and CDR2 is YFSETQ. V lost 4 bases and J lost 3, with 18 bases in between. In nucleotides, the CDR3 is TGCGCCAGCAGCGGGGAGACAGGAGGTCGTACAGATACGCAGTATTTT. Amino acids: CASSGETGGRTDTQYF.

The chain links TRBV18 to TRBJ1-1, with D unresolved. Germline CDR1 reads KGHSH; CDR2 reads LQKENI. The V end was cut by 2 bases, the J end by 0 bases, with 13 bases between. CDR3 length: 16 residues. Written as DNA, the CDR3 is TGTGCCAGCTCACCAGGGCCACAGCTCATGAACACTGAAGCTTTCTTT. Protein product: CASSPGPQLMNTEAFF.

This chain joins TRBV7-8 and TRBJ1-1; 7 nucleotides line up with TRBD1. CDR1 is SGHVS, CDR2 FQNEAQ, per germline. J lost 2 bases, V lost 4 bases, and 7 bases had no gene match. This CDR3 comprises 15 residues. CDR3 loop: CASSSYGQVNTEAFF. The DNA for the CDR3 is TGTGCCAGCAGCTCGTATGGACAGGTCAACACTGAAGCTTTCTTT. The complete variable domain, with remaining parts taken from reference TRBV7-8 and TRBJ1-1, reads GAGVSQSPRYKVAKRGQDVALRCDPISGHVSLFWYQQALGQGPEFLTYFQNEAQLDKSGLPSDRFFAERPEGSVSTLKIQRTQQEDSAVYLCASSSYGQVNTEAFFGQGTRLTVV.

This chain links TRBV4-2 with TRBJ2-7; the D is unclear. The CDR3 extends over 14 amino acids. From germline, CDR1 is LGHNA and CDR2 YNFKEQ. V gave up 0 bases and J gave up 5 bases, with 11 bases separating them. CDR3 in amino acids: CASSQDLGSDEQYF. DNA of the CDR3: TGTGCCAGCAGCCAAGACTTGGGTTCGGACGAGCAGTACTTC.

The gene calls are TRBV9 and TRBJ2-7; 9 bases line up with TRBD1. This CDR3 comprises 13 residues. V lost 7 bases to trimming and J lost 5 bases; unmatched junction nucleotides: 7. Germline V lookup: CDR1 SGDLS, CDR2 YYNGEE. This CDR3 reads CASGGTGSNEQYF. The CDR3 coding sequence is TGTGCCAGCGGGGGGACAGGGTCTAACGAGCAGTACTTC.

The chain has TRBV27 and TRBJ1-2; tentatively, D is TRBD1 (6 bases). This CDR3 is 11 amino acids long. Looked up from germline, CDR1 is MNHEY and CDR2 is SMNVEV (reference sequence). The ends were cut back, 7 bases at V and 4 bases at J, with 7 bases in the middle. Here the CDR3 reads CASKGVYGYTF. CDR3 nucleotides: TGTGCCAGCAAGGGGGTCTATGGCTACACCTTC.

This clone was seen once. The chain carries TRBV6-5 and TRBJ2-1, with D unclear. Germline CDR1 reads MNHEY; CDR2 reads SVGAGI. The CDR3 has 15 residues. Trimming cost V 6 bases and J 0 bases, with 12 bases left between them. The CDR3 nucleotides are TGTGCCAGCAGGTTTAGTGAGAGCTCCTACAATGAGCAGTTCTTC. Protein: CASRFSESSYNEQFF.

V usage is TRBV21-1 and J usage is TRBJ2-3. TRBV21-1 is a known pseudogene. The CDR3 is 14 residues long. CDR3 protein: CASSNVGSTDTQYF. CDR3 DNA sequence: TGTGCCAGCAGCAATGTTGGGTCCACAGATACGCAGTATTTT.